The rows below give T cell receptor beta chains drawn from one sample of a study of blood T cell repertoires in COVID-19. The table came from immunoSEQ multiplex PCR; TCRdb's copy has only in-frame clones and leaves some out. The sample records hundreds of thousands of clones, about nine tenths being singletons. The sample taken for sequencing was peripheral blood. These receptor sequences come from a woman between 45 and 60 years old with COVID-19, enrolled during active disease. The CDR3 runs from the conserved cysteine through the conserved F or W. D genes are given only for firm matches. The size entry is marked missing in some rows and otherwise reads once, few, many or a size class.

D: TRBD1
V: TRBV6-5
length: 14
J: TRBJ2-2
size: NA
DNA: TGTGCCAGCAGTACAGGGGGCGCGTCCGGGGAGCTGTTTTTT
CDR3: CASSTGGASGELFF

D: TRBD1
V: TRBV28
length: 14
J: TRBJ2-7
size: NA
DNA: TGTGCCAGCAGTCCGACAGGGGAAAGGAACGAGCAGTACTTC
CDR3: CASSPTGERNEQYF

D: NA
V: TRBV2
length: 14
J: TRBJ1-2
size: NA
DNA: TGTGCCAGCAGTGTCGGGATCCTTAACTATGGCTACACCTTC
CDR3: CASSVGILNYGYTF

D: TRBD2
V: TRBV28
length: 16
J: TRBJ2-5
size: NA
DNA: TGTGCCAGCAGTTTATATAGCGGGGGGGCCGGAGAGACCCAGTACTTC
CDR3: CASSLYSGGAGETQYF

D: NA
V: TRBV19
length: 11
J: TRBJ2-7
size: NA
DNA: TGTGCCAGTAGTATACCGGGGAAGCAGTACTTC
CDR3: CASSIPGKQYF

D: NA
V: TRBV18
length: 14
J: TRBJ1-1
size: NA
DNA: TGTGCCAGCTCTGATTACGGGGGTACGACTGAAGCTTTCTTT
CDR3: CASSDYGGTTEAFF

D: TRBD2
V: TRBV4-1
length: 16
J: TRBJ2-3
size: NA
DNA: TGCGCCAGCAGCCAAGAGGGGCGGGGGGGCTTGGATACGCAGTATTTT
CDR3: CASSQEGRGGLDTQYF

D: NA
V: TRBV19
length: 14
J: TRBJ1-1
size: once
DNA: TGTGCCAGTAGTATGTCTGTGGGGGGGACTGAAGCTTTCTTT
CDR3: CASSMSVGGTEAFF

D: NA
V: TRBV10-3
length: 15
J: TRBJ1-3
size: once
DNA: TGTGCCATCAGTGAGTCTCTATCCTCTGGAAACACCATATATTTT
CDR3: CAISESLSSGNTIYF

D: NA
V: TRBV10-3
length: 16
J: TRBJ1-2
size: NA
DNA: TGTGCCATCAGAACGCTTACAGGCTCGATGAACTATGGCTACACCTTC
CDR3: CAIRTLTGSMNYGYTF

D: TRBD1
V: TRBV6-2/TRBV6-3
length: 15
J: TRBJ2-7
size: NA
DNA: TGTGCCAGCAGTTACTTACCGACAGGGTTGGCCGAGCAGTACTTC
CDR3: CASSYLPTGLAEQYF

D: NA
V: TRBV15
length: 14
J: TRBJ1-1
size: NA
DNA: TGTGCCACCAGCAGAGTCGGGGAGGGGACTGAAGCTTTCTTT
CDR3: CATSRVGEGTEAFF

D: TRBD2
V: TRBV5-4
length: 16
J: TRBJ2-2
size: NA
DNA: TGTGCCAGCAGCCTTCCTCTAGCGGGGGGGCAGGGGGAGCTGTTTTTT
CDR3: CASSLPLAGGQGELFF

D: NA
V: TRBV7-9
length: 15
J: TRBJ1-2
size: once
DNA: TGTGCCAGCCCCTCGGGTGGGGACAATCACTATGGCTACACCTTC
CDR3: CASPSGGDNHYGYTF

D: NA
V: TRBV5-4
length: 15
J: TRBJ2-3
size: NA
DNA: TGTGCCAGCAGCTTGGATAGCCCTAGCACAGATACGCAGTATTTT
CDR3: CASSLDSPSTDTQYF

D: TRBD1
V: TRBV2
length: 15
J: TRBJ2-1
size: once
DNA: TGTGCCAGCAGTGGTACAGGGGGACGATACAATGAGCAGTTCTTC
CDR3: CASSGTGGRYNEQFF

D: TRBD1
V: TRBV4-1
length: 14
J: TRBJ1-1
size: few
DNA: TGCGCCAGCAGCCTTGGGACAGTGAACACTGAAGCTTTCTTT
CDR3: CASSLGTVNTEAFF

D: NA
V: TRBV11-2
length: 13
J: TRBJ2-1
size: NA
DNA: TGTGCCAGCAGCTTAGGGCAAAACAATGAGCAGTTCTTC
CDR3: CASSLGQNNEQFF

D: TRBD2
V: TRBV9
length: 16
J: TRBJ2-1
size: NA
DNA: TGTGCCAGCAGCCCCGAGGTAGCGGGGGGGCGCAATGAGCAGTTCTTC
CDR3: CASSPEVAGGRNEQFF

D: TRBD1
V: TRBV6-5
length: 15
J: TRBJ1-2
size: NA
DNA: TGTGCCAGCAGGAACGACAGGGGGTTAAACTATGGCTACACCTTC
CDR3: CASRNDRGLNYGYTF

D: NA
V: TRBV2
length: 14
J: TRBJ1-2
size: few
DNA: TGTGCCAGCAGTGTCGCCCGGACAGCGAATGGCTACACCTTC
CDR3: CASSVARTANGYTF

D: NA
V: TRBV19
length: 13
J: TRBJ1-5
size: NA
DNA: TGTGCCAGTCGGTATTCGGCAGGTCAGCCCCAGCATTTT
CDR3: CASRYSAGQPQHF

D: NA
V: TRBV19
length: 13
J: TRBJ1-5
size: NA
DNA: TGTGCCAGTAGTATGACAGACAGCAGGCCCCAGCATTTT
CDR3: CASSMTDSRPQHF

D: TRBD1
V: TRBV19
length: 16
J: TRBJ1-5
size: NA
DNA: TGTGCCAGTAGTCCACGGGGACAGGGGGGAAGTCAGCCCCAGCATTTT
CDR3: CASSPRGQGGSQPQHF

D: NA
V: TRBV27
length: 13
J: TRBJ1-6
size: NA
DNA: TGTGCCAGCAGTTTACAGGACTATTCACCCCTCCACTTT
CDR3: CASSLQDYSPLHF